A single sample is the source of the 28 T cell receptor beta chains below, sequenced in a study of PD-1 blockade in classical Hodgkin lymphoma. Relapse after autologous stem cell transplantation occurred in every patient, and brentuximab vedotin exposure varied. The protocol was immunoSEQ multiplex PCR, while the TCRdb copy is restricted to in-frame clones and leaves out a portion. The repertoire holds approximately 37,000 clones, with around 80% as singletons. Sequenced material: peripheral blood mononuclear cells (PBMCs), taken at baseline. These receptors were taken from a human donor with classical Hodgkin lymphoma.

The chain is built from TRBV12-5 and TRBJ1-5, with D unclear. V lost 3 bases, J lost 5 bases, and 11 bases lay in between. Germline lookup yields CDR1 LGHNT and CDR2 FRNRAP. The CDR3 covers 14 residues. In DNA form, the CDR3 reads TGTGCTAGTGGTTTCGATCCTAGTGATCAGCCCCAGCATTTT. It translates to CASGFDPSDQPQHF.

The genes are TRBV5-8 and TRBJ1-2; D not resolved. The CDR3 loop spans 13 amino acids. Trimming shortened V by 1 base and J by 2 bases, and 6 bases separated the two germline ends. The V gene's germline CDR1 is SGHTS and CDR2 YDEGEE. The chain's CDR3 is CASSLRVNYGYTF. The CDR3 DNA sequence: TGTGCCAGCAGCTTGAGGGTGAACTATGGCTACACCTTC. Full variable domain (remainder filled in from reference TRBV5-8 and TRBJ1-2): EAGVTQSPTHLIKTRGQQATLRCSPISGHTSVYWYQQALGLGLQFLLWYDEGEERNRGNFPPRFSGRQFPNYSSELNVNALELEDSALYLCASSLRVNYGYTFGSGTRLTVV.

In this sample, this clone turned up a few times. The V gene is TRBV6-5, the J gene TRBJ2-6; no reliable D call. V lost 0 bases to trimming and J lost 2 bases, with 8 bases between them. This CDR3 has 16 amino acids. CDR1 is MNHEY and CDR2 is SVGAGI in the germline V gene. CDR3 sequence: CASSYSFRPGANVLTF. As DNA, the CDR3 is TGTGCCAGCAGTTACTCGTTCCGACCTGGGGCCAACGTCCTGACTTTC.

The CDR3 region is CSVKGGPGEKLFF. In nucleotides, the CDR3 is TGCAGCGTTAAGGGCGGTCCGGGGGAAAAACTGTTTTTT. J is TRBJ1-4 and V is TRBV29-1; D not resolved. Trimming left V 5 bases short and J 8 bases short, with 15 bases between. The CDR3 runs to 13 residues. Germline V gene data show CDR1 as SQVTM and CDR2 as ANQGSEA. The full variable domain, in which reference TRBV29-1 and TRBJ1-4 provide the parts outside the CDR3, is SAVISQKPSRDICQRGTSLTIQCQVDSQVTMMFWYRQQPGQSLTLIATANQGSEATYESGFVIDKFPISRPNLTFSTLTVSNMSPEDSSIYLCSVKGGPGEKLFFGSGTQLSVL.

The table lists this clone with a few counts. The rearrangement links TRBV15 to TRBJ1-1; the D is unclear. The CDR3 loop spans 15 amino acids. Looked up from germline, CDR1 is LNHNV and CDR2 is YYDKDF (reference sequence). With 6 bases removed from V and 1 base from J, the gap between germline ends came to 15 bases. CDR3 protein: CATRSITTWNTEAFF. The CDR3 region has the DNA TGTGCCACCAGGAGCATCACTACATGGAACACTGAAGCTTTCTTT.

The V and J genes are TRBV9 and TRBJ1-2; 8 bases are a match to TRBD1. J was trimmed by 2 bases and V by 4 bases; bases with no gene match: 7. The CDR3 spans 15 residues. Per the germline V gene, CDR1 is SGDLS and CDR2 is YYNGEE. CDR3 DNA: TGTGCCAGCAGCAACGGACAGGGAACGAACTATGGCTACACCTTC. Its translation is CASSNGQGTNYGYTF.

The chain has TRBV2 and TRBJ2-5, with D maybe TRBD1 (5 bases). The CDR3 totals 13 residues. V shed 3 bases and J shed 6 bases, with 11 bases lying between them. The germline gives CDR1 SNHLY, CDR2 FYNNEI. CDR3 nucleotides: TGTGCCAGCAGTGAGGCAGGGTGGAAGACCCAGTACTTC. This encodes CASSEAGWKTQYF.

A remark on this clone: This same CDR3 is encoded by further DNA sequences in the sample. The chain couples TRBV6-5 to TRBJ1-5, with a possible D match to TRBD1 (5 bases). Trimming left V 5 bases short and J 7 bases short, with 12 bases between. The CDR3 is 13 amino acids. Germline V gives CDR1 MNHEY, CDR2 SVGAGI. The CDR3 region has the DNA TGTGCCAGCAGTCCCGACAGAAACCAGCCCCAGCATTTT. Its translation is CASSPDRNQPQHF.

CDR3: CASTPRRAEEPQHF. The CDR3 DNA reads TGTGCCAGCACCCCCCGGCGGGCTGAGGAGCCCCAGCATTTT. The chain has TRBV6-5 and TRBJ1-5, with D hard to call. CDR3 length equals 14 residues. Per the germline V gene, CDR1 is MNHEY and CDR2 is SVGAGI. V was clipped by 7 bases and J by 8 bases, with 18 bases between them.

The rearrangement links TRBV6-5 to TRBJ1-1, with 11 bases lining up with TRBD1. With V trimmed by 6 bases and J by 2 bases, 2 bases remained unmatched. CDR3 size: 14 residues. Germline CDR1 reads MNHEY; CDR2 reads SVGAGI. CDR3 amino acids: CASRGTGGNTEAFF. The CDR3 DNA sequence: TGTGCCAGCAGGGGGACAGGGGGAAACACTGAAGCTTTCTTT.

As DNA, the CDR3 is TGTGCCAGCAAAGGGTCCAGGGCGGAGACCCAGTACTTC. Protein: CASKGSRAETQYF. The chain employs TRBV27 and TRBJ2-5; D is perhaps TRBD1 (5 bases). Trimming pared 7 bases from V and 5 bases from J, leaving 14 bases between. This CDR3 comprises 13 residues. Per germline, CDR1 MNHEY and CDR2 SMNVEV (reference sequence).

The gene calls are TRBV10-1 and TRBJ1-2; D gene unclear. Trimming took off 3 bases at V and 4 bases at J, with 9 bases between the two ends. This CDR3 spans 13 amino acids. From germline, CDR1 is WNHNN and CDR2 SYGVQD (reference sequence). The DNA of the CDR3 is TGCGCCAGCAGTGACGAACAAACCTATGGCTACACCTTC. The encoded protein is CASSDEQTYGYTF.

The chain employs TRBV6-5 and TRBJ2-1; TRBD2 matches 14 bases. CDR3 length: 14 residues. Germline loops: CDR1 MNHEY, CDR2 SVGAGI. The trim removed 7 bases at V and 8 bases at J, leaving 4 bases unmatched. CDR3 nucleotide sequence: TGTGCCAGCAAGACTAGCGGGGGGGCGGATGAGCAGTTCTTC. Protein product: CASKTSGGADEQFF.

This sequence joins TRBV2 and TRBJ2-7; 9 bases agree with TRBD2. Germline V gene sequence: CDR1 SNHLY, CDR2 FYNNEI. Germline trimming cut 3 bases from V and 2 bases from J; bases unmatched to any gene: 2. The CDR3 totals 14 residues. The CDR3 DNA sequence: TGTGCCAGCAGTGAGGCGGGGGGGCCCTACGAGCAGTACTTC. Its translation is CASSEAGGPYEQYF.

The rearrangement links TRBV29-1 to TRBJ1-1, with D uncertain. The CDR3 spans 13 residues. The V and J ends lost 7 bases and 4 bases respectively, with 16 bases between them. Per the germline V gene, CDR1 is SQVTM and CDR2 is ANQGSEA. The CDR3 region is CSGVTSRGTEAFF. The DNA of the CDR3 is TGCAGCGGTGTGACAAGCCGTGGCACTGAAGCTTTCTTT. The variable domain in full, completed from reference TRBV29-1 and TRBJ1-1, reads SAVISQKPSRDICQRGTSLTIQCQVDSQVTMMFWYRQQPGQSLTLIATANQGSEATYESGFVIDKFPISRPNLTFSTLTVSNMSPEDSSIYLCSGVTSRGTEAFFGQGTRLTVV.

The chain has TRBV7-2 and TRBJ2-3; TRBD2 aligns across 8 bases. Germline CDR1 and CDR2: SGHTA and FQGNSA. Trimming cost V 3 bases and J 2 bases; bases outside gene matches: 7. The CDR3 consists of 16 residues. CDR3 coding DNA: TGTGCCAGCAGCTTGAGCAGCGGGGGACCCACAGATACGCAGTATTTT. This gives the protein CASSLSSGGPTDTQYF.

This chain links TRBV11-3 with TRBJ2-2, with TRBD2 identical over 12 bases. The CDR3 runs to 19 residues. The J segment lost 0 bases and the V segment lost 4 bases, leaving 9 bases of the junction unmatched. CDR1 SGHNT and CDR2 YENEEA come from the germline V gene. CDR3 protein: CASSSSSGGAVANTGELFF. In DNA, the CDR3 is TGTGCCAGCAGCTCATCTAGCGGGGGGGCCGTGGCGAACACCGGGGAGCTGTTTTTT. The whole variable domain, filled in from reference TRBV11-3 and TRBJ2-2, reads EAGVVQSPRYKIIEKKQPVAFWCNPISGHNTLYWYLQNLGQGPELLIRYENEEAVDDSQLPKDRFSAERLKGVDSTLKIQPAELGDSAVYLCASSSSSGGAVANTGELFFGEGSRLTVL.

The V and J genes are TRBV10-3 and TRBJ2-7, with D perhaps matching TRBD1 (6 bases). V lost 6 bases to trimming and J lost 0 bases, with 18 bases between them. This CDR3 has 16 amino acids. The germline CDR1 and CDR2 sequences are ENHRY and SYGVKD. The CDR3 bases are TGTGCCATCAGCTCCGTGTACAGGGCGAGCTCCTACGAGCAGTACTTC. It yields the protein CAISSVYRASSYEQYF.

J is TRBJ2-3 and V is TRBV2; 7 nucleotides match TRBD1. The CDR3 has 15 residues. J was trimmed by 2 bases and V by 7 bases; bases with no gene match: 9. From germline, CDR1 is SNHLY and CDR2 FYNNEI. This CDR3 reads CASIGTALATDTQYF. DNA for the CDR3: TGTGCCAGCATTGGGACAGCCTTAGCCACAGATACGCAGTATTTT.

This clone appeared many times. The chain recombines TRBV6-5 with TRBJ2-7; 10 bases are a match to TRBD1. Germline CDR1 reads MNHEY; CDR2 reads SVGAGI. The CDR3 extends over 12 amino acids. After removal of 10 bases from V and 9 bases from J, the junction contained 9 bases not matched to a gene. The CDR3 spells CATGDRGGVQYF. Here the CDR3 DNA reads TGTGCCACCGGGGACAGGGGAGGAGTGCAGTACTTC.

The rearrangement uses TRBV27 and TRBJ1-5; TRBD1 might be the D (5 bases). The CDR3 extends over 13 amino acids. CDR1 and CDR2 (germline): MNHEY, SMNVEV (reference sequence). The ends were cut back, 5 bases at V and 9 bases at J, with 14 bases in the middle. This CDR3 is CASSPEKRGPQHF. CDR3 bases: TGTGCCAGCAGTCCAGAAAAAAGGGGGCCCCAGCATTTT.

This chain uses TRBV7-3 with TRBJ2-5; maybe TRBD2 (6 bases). V dropped 4 bases and J dropped 5 bases, with 20 bases sitting between them. The CDR3 contains 16 residues. From germline, CDR1 is SGHTA and CDR2 FQGTGA. This chain's CDR3 is CASSSWSGDLGETQYF. The CDR3 DNA reads as TGTGCCAGCAGCTCATGGTCGGGGGATCTCGGGGAGACCCAGTACTTC.

This chain joins TRBV7-2 and TRBJ2-7; tentative D call: TRBD1 (6 bases). Germline CDR1 reads SGHTA; CDR2 reads FQGNSA. CDR3 length: 15 residues. With 5 bases removed from V and 0 bases from J, the gap between germline ends came to 14 bases. CDR3 sequence reads: CASSPRTASSYEQYF. CDR3 sequence (DNA): TGTGCCAGCAGCCCTAGGACAGCAAGCTCCTACGAGCAGTACTTC.

The rearrangement links TRBV19 to TRBJ2-6, with no clear D. Germline V gene sequence: CDR1 LNHDA, CDR2 SQIVND (reference sequence). V shed 1 base and J shed 2 bases, with 6 bases lying between them. This CDR3 comprises 15 residues. The CDR3 sequence: CASSIGRTGANVLTF. The CDR3 DNA reads TGTGCCAGTAGTATAGGAAGGACTGGGGCCAACGTCCTGACTTTC.

J is TRBJ2-5 and V is TRBV7-2; 9 nucleotides agree with TRBD2. The CDR3 has 16 amino acids. The trim removed 5 bases at V and 1 base at J, leaving 8 bases unmatched. Germline V gene data show CDR1 as SGHTA and CDR2 as FQGNSA. This CDR3 is CASSRRPSGTQETQYF. CDR3 coding DNA: TGTGCCAGCAGCCGCCGACCTAGCGGGACCCAAGAGACCCAGTACTTC.

This clone was observed a handful of times. The chain recombines TRBV11-2 with TRBJ2-7; 8 positions match TRBD1. Trimming at V came to 5 bases and at J to 0 bases, leaving 9 bases not matched to a gene. The germline CDR1 and CDR2 sequences are SGHAT and FQNNGV. This CDR3 has 16 amino acids. The CDR3 DNA sequence: TGTGCCAGCAGCAAATGGACAGGGCCTAGCTCCTACGAGCAGTACTTC. The encoded protein is CASSKWTGPSSYEQYF.

The CDR3 sequence is CASSPHTTGLDNSPLHF. The CDR3 nucleotides read TGCGCCAGCAGCCCTCACACGACAGGGCTAGATAATTCACCCCTCCACTTT. The V call is TRBV4-3, the J call TRBJ1-6, with TRBD1 matching over 7 bases. The CDR3 covers 17 residues. The junction had 11 bases not matched to a gene; V was cut back by 4 bases and J by 5 bases. Looked up from germline, CDR1 is LGHNA and CDR2 is YSLEER.

This chain links TRBV7-9 with TRBJ2-3, with 10 bases fitting TRBD2. Trimming removed 0 bases from V and 3 bases from J; junction bases left unmatched: 6. The germline V gene encodes CDR1 SEHNR and CDR2 FQNEAQ (reference sequence). This CDR3 has 17 residues. The CDR3 loop reads CASSLASGGFHTDTQYF. CDR3 bases: TGTGCCAGCAGCTTAGCTAGCGGGGGGTTTCATACAGATACGCAGTATTTT.